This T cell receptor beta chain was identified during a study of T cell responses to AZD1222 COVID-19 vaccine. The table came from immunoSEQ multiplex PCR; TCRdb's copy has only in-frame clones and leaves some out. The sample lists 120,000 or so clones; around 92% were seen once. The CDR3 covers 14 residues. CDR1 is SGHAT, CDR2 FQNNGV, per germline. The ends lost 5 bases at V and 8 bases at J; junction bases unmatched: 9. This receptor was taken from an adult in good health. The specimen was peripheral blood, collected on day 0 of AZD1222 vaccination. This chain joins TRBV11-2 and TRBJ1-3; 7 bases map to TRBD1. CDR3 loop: CASSVYYRGDTIYF. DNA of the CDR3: TGTGCCAGCAGCGTTTACTACAGGGGCGACACCATATATTTT.